One sample yielded the 12 T cell receptor beta chains listed below, sequenced in a study of T cell responses to AZD1222 COVID-19 vaccine. Sequenced by immunoSEQ multiplex PCR; TCRdb stores in-frame clones only, minus some. The table has approximately 88,000 clones, roughly 89% seen once; the top ten hold just under 5%. Sample: peripheral blood, taken 28 days after the second AZD1222 dose. These receptors all stem from an adult who received the AZD1222 COVID-19 vaccine.

The chain couples TRBV12-5 to TRBJ2-5; 8 bases align to TRBD1. Germline values: CDR1 LGHNT, CDR2 FRNRAP. J lost 5 bases, V lost 6 bases, and 5 bases had no gene match. This CDR3 is 13 amino acids long. The CDR3 DNA reads as TGTGCTAGTGGGCTGACAGGGGTGGAGACCCAGTACTTC. Its protein product is CASGLTGVETQYF. Full variable domain (missing parts from reference TRBV12-5 and TRBJ2-5): DARVTQTPRHKVTEMGQEVTMRCQPILGHNTVFWYRQTMMQGLELLAYFRNRAPLDDSGMPKDRFSAEMPDATLATLKIQPSEPRDSAVYFCASGLTGVETQYFGPGTRLLVL.

The rearrangement uses TRBV15 and TRBJ1-2, with TRBD1 matching over 11 bases. Germline V gene lookup returns CDR1 LNHNV and CDR2 YYDKDF (reference sequence). J lost 5 bases, V lost 5 bases, and 10 bases had no gene match. The CDR3 loop spans 16 amino acids. The CDR3 sequence: CATSEGLGTGGYGYTF. The DNA for the CDR3 is TGTGCCACCAGCGAGGGGCTGGGGACAGGGGGGTATGGCTACACCTTC.

This rearrangement joins TRBV3-1 (or the pseudogene TRBV3-2) to TRBJ2-3; TRBD2 might be the D (6 bases). CDR3 length equals 17 residues. Trimming took off 4 bases at V and 0 bases at J, with 17 bases between the two ends. Germline CDR1 is LGHDT and CDR2 is YNNKEL (reference sequence). Here the CDR3 reads CASSPNPPGVSTDTQYF. As DNA, the CDR3 is TGTGCCAGCAGCCCAAACCCGCCGGGGGTTAGCACAGATACGCAGTATTTT.

The chain has TRBV5-1 and TRBJ1-6; the D is unclear. The CDR3 consists of 13 residues. The V and J ends lost 3 bases and 6 bases respectively, with 7 bases between them. Germline CDR1 reads SGHRS; CDR2 reads YFSETQ. DNA for the CDR3: TGCGCCAGCAGCTCCGACACTAATTCACCCCTCCACTTT. This translates into CASSSDTNSPLHF.

The rearrangement uses TRBV6-5 and TRBJ1-2, with 9 bases fitting TRBD1. Germline assignment: CDR1 MNHEY and CDR2 SVGAGI. With V trimmed by 4 bases and J by 7 bases, 4 bases remained unmatched. The CDR3 spans 13 residues. Here the CDR3 reads CASSFGTGSGYTF. The DNA of the CDR3 is TGTGCCAGCAGTTTCGGGACAGGGAGTGGCTACACCTTC.

The genes are TRBV5-1 and TRBJ2-3; TRBD1 agrees at 10 bases. V lost 0 bases and J lost 1; bases outside the gene matches: 5. Germline CDR1 reads SGHRS; CDR2 reads YFSETQ. The CDR3 is made up of 17 amino acids. The CDR3 loop is CASSLVGTGDGTDTQYF. The CDR3 nucleotides are TGCGCCAGCAGCTTGGTCGGGACAGGGGACGGCACAGATACGCAGTATTTT. Drawing the rest from reference TRBV5-1 and TRBJ2-3, the complete variable domain is KAGVTQTPRYLIKTRGQQVTLSCSPISGHRSVSWYQQTPGQGLQFLFEYFSETQRNKGNFPGRFSGRQFSNSRSEMNVSTLELGDSALYLCASSLVGTGDGTDTQYFGPGTRLTVL.

The V gene is TRBV7-3, the J gene TRBJ2-1; 10 bases match TRBD2. The germline V gene has CDR1 SGHTA and CDR2 FQGTGA. After removal of 6 bases from V and 8 bases from J, the junction contained 7 bases not matched to a gene. The CDR3 is 14 residues long. The CDR3 DNA reads TGTGCCAGCAGTTCCCTAGCGGGGGTCCATGAGCAGTTCTTC. Its translation: CASSSLAGVHEQFF.

This clone was observed once. The chain recombines TRBV5-6 with TRBJ2-7; TRBD2 agrees at 11 bases. V dropped 4 bases and J dropped 2; count of bases not matched to a gene: 8. CDR3 size: 16 residues. Germline values: CDR1 SGHDT, CDR2 YYEEEE. The CDR3 is CASSLGGLAVAYEQYF. As DNA, the CDR3 is TGTGCCAGCAGCCTTGGGGGACTAGCGGTCGCCTACGAGCAGTACTTC. The variable domain in full, with the rest retrieved from reference TRBV5-6 and TRBJ2-7, is DAGVTQSPTHLIKTRGQQVTLRCSPKSGHDTVSWYQQALGQGPQFIFQYYEEEERQRGNFPDRFSGHQFPNYSSELNVNALLLGDSALYLCASSLGGLAVAYEQYFGPGTRLTVT.

This clone was detected once. V is TRBV30 and J is TRBJ1-2, with a tentative D call TRBD1 (5 bases). CDR1 and CDR2 (germline): GTSNPN, SVGIG (reference sequence). V was trimmed by 3 bases and J by 5 bases, leaving 19 bases between them. CDR3 size: 15 residues. The CDR3 sequence: CAWRTPAGPGYGYTF. In DNA form, the CDR3 reads TGTGCCTGGAGGACCCCCGCGGGCCCAGGGTATGGCTACACCTTC.

This chain connects TRBV7-9 to TRBJ1-5, with 9 bases fitting TRBD1. Germline V gene data show CDR1 as SEHNR and CDR2 as FQNEAQ (reference sequence). Unmatched junction bases numbered 14, after V lost 4 bases and J lost 13 bases. The CDR3 has 15 residues. The CDR3 DNA sequence: TGTGCCAGCAGCTCGACGTCCCGGGACAGGGAAATTCAGCATTTT. This translates into CASSSTSRDREIQHF.

V and J are TRBV5-3 and TRBJ1-4; weak D call: TRBD1 (5 bases). TRBV5-3 is annotated as an ORF whose role is uncertain. The CDR3 covers 16 residues. V was pared by 0 bases and J by 3 bases, with 12 bases between. This CDR3 is CARSLGAGIPNEKLFF. For the CDR3, the DNA is TGTGCCAGAAGCTTGGGGGCAGGGATCCCTAATGAAAAACTGTTTTTT.

The chain employs TRBV19 and TRBJ2-5; D perhaps matches TRBD1 (6 bases). With 4 bases removed from V and 1 base from J, the gap between germline ends came to 13 bases. The germline CDR1 and CDR2 sequences are LNHDA and SQIVND (reference sequence). This CDR3 has 15 residues. CDR3 sequence reads: CASSRSSGVQETQYF. The CDR3 DNA sequence: TGTGCCAGTAGTAGATCGTCAGGGGTCCAAGAGACCCAGTACTTC.